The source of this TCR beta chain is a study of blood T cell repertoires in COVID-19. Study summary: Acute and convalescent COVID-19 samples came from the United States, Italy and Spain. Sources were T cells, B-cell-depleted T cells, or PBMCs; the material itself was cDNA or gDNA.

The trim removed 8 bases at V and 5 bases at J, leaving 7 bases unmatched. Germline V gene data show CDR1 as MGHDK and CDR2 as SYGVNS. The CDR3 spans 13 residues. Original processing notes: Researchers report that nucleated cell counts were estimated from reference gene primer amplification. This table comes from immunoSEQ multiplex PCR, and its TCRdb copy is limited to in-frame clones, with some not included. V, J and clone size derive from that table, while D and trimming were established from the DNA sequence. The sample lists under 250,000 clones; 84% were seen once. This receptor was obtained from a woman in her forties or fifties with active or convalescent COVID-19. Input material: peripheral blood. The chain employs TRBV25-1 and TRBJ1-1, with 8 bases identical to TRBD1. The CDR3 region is CASLDRDRTEAFF. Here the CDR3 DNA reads TGTGCCAGCCTTGACAGGGACAGGACTGAAGCTTTCTTT.